A selection of T cell receptor beta chains follows, all from one sample in a study of T cells after yellow fever vaccination. MiXCR was run by TCRdb on the 5' RACE reads, yielding one entry per CDR3 protein. The repertoire has 450,000 to 650,000 distinct CDR3 sequences, 20% to 25% of them found once; the top ten carry about a sixth. Source: PBMCs, taken approximately 22 days after the first yellow fever vaccination. The origin of the receptors is a young man who received the YFV17D yellow fever vaccine. Both conserved end residues are part of each CDR3. The order of the fields is J gene, V gene, clone size, D gene, CDR3 DNA, CDR3 protein. A D gene is named only where the DNA matches it firmly. Rows may omit the clone size; those that give it use once, few, many or a size class.

>TRBJ2-1|TRBV11-2|.|.
TGTGCCAGCAGCACTACGGAGGCATCCTACAATGAGCAGTTCTTC
CASSTTEASYNEQFF
>TRBJ2-6|TRBV24-1|few|.
TGTGCCACCAGTGATTTGGCCGGTCGGGCCAACGTCCTGACTTTC
CATSDLAGRANVLTF
>TRBJ2-5|TRBV20-1|.|.
TGCAGTGCACCCGGAGACCGACAGTACGAGGAGACCCAGTACTTC
CSAPGDRQYEETQYF
>TRBJ2-1|TRBV29-1|.|TRBD2
TGCAGCGTTGAAAAGGGTAGCGGGGGCCTCGGGCAGTTCTTC
CSVEKGSGGLGQFF
>TRBJ2-7|TRBV4-1|.|.
TGCGCCAGCAGCCAAGGGGAGGCGGTTAGCTACGAGCAGTACTTC
CASSQGEAVSYEQYF
>TRBJ1-6|TRBV28|.|.
TGTGCCAGCAGTTTAATTGGACCCCCGCCAGGCTCCTATAATTCACCCCTCCACTTT
CASSLIGPPPGSYNSPLHF
>TRBJ1-2|TRBV6-5|.|.
TGTGCCAGCAGTTACACCGCCGGGACTGCGAGGGGCTACACCTTC
CASSYTAGTARGYTF
>TRBJ2-7|TRBV20-1|many|TRBD2
TGCAGTGTTAGGTCTAGCGGGGGGACCTACGAGCAGTACTTC
CSVRSSGGTYEQYF
>TRBJ2-7|TRBV6-6|few|.
TGTGCCAGCAGTTACCCCAAGTACTTC
CASSYPKYF
>TRBJ2-7|TRBV10-3|.|.
TGTGCCATCAGTGAGGATCTAGTCGGGTACGAGCAGTACTTC
CAISEDLVGYEQYF
>TRBJ1-4|TRBV12-3/TRBV12-4|.|.
TGTGCCAGCAGCGGGGGGAGCAGTGATGAAAAACTGTTTTTT
CASSGGSSDEKLFF
>TRBJ1-1|TRBV9|few|.
TGTGCCAGCAGCGTAGCCCCATGGGGGAACATGAACACTGAAGCTTTCTTT
CASSVAPWGNMNTEAFF
>TRBJ2-1|TRBV7-2|.|.
TGTGCCAGCAGCTTATTTGAAGGCTCCTACAATGAGCAGTTCTTC
CASSLFEGSYNEQFF